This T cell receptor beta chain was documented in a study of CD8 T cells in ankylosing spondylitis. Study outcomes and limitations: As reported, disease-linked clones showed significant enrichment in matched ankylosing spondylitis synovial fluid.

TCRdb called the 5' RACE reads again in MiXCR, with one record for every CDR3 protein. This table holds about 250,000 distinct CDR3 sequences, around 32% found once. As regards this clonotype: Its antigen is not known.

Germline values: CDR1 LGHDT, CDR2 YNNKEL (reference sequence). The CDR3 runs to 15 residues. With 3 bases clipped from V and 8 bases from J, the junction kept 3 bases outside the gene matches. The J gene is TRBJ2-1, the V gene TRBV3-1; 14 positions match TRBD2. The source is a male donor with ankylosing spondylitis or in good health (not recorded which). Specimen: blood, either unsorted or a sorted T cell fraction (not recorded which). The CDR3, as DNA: TGTGCCAGCAGCCAGACTAGCGGGGGGGGCGATGAGCAGTTCTTC. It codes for CASSQTSGGGDEQFF.